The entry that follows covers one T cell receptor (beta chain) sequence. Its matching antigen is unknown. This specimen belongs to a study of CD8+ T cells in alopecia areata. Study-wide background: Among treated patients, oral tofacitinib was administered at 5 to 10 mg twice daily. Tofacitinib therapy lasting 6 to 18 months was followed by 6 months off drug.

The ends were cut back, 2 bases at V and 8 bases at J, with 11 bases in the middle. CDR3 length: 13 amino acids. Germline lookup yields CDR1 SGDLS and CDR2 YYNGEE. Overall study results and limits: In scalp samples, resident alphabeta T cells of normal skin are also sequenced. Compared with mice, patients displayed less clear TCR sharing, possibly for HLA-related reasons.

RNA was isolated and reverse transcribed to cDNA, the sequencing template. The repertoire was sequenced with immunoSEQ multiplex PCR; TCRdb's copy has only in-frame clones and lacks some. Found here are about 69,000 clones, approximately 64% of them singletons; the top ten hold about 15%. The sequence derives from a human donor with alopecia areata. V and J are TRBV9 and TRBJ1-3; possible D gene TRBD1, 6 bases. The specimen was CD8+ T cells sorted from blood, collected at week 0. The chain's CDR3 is CASSVGAEDTIYF. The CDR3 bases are TGTGCCAGCAGCGTGGGGGCTGAGGACACCATATATTTT.